Listed below are T cell receptor beta chains from one sample, sequenced in a study of identical twins. TCRdb processed the 5' RACE reads anew with MiXCR; each CDR3 protein has one entry. Seen here are approximately 300,000 distinct CDR3 sequences, more than 8% observed once, and the top ten hold 5.5% to 9%. These data also formed part of another study, on yellow fever vaccine responses in identical twins.

The sample taken for sequencing was CD8+ T cells sorted from blood. These receptors came from a woman between 18 and 29 years old in good health. The CDR3 runs from the conserved cysteine through the conserved F or W. Each record gives: J gene, clone size, D gene, V gene, CDR3 protein, CDR3 DNA. D genes are given only for firm matches. Size is omitted from some rows. Given values are once, few, many or a class for expanded clones.

>TRBJ2-3|-|TRBD2|TRBV5-1
CASSLGTSGADTQYF
TGCGCCAGCAGCTTGGGTACTAGCGGGGCAGATACGCAGTATTTT
>TRBJ2-3|many|TRBD2|TRBV9
CASSRSGGNADTQYF
TGTGCCAGCAGCCGAAGCGGGGGCAACGCAGATACGCAGTATTTT
>TRBJ2-2|many|-|TRBV29-1
CSVEAPNTGELFF
TGCAGCGTTGAAGCACCGAACACCGGGGAGCTGTTTTTT
>TRBJ2-1|few|-|TRBV12-3/TRBV12-4
CASSSGPPALNEQFF
TGTGCCAGCAGTTCCGGCCCCCCAGCCCTCAATGAGCAGTTCTTC
>TRBJ2-7|many|-|TRBV7-2
CASSLDQESYEQYF
TGTGCCAGCAGCTTAGATCAGGAGAGTTACGAGCAGTACTTC
>TRBJ2-5|-|-|TRBV5-6
CASSLKMVEETQYF
TGTGCCAGCAGCTTGAAAATGGTGGAAGAGACCCAGTACTTC
>TRBJ2-2|few|-|TRBV27
CASSLRSGVGELFF
TGTGCCAGCAGTCTCCGGTCAGGGGTCGGGGAGCTGTTTTTT
>TRBJ2-5|-|TRBD2|TRBV2
CASSEASPIIAGGPETQYF
TGTGCCAGCAGTGAAGCTTCCCCTATAATAGCGGGGGGGCCTGAGACCCAGTACTTC
>TRBJ2-5|few|-|TRBV21-1
CASSKSRLAGSVETQYF
TGTGCCAGCAGCAAATCGCGCCTAGCAGGGAGTGTAGAGACCCAGTACTTC
>TRBJ2-1|few|-|TRBV11-2
CASSFRTDNNEQFF
TGTGCCAGCAGCTTCCGGACAGATAACAATGAGCAGTTCTTC
>TRBJ2-7|-|TRBD1|TRBV28
CASKRQGDLFYEQYF
TGTGCCAGCAAACGACAGGGGGATCTTTTCTACGAGCAGTACTTC
>TRBJ2-7|many|-|TRBV7-9
CASSLSTYEQYF
TGTGCCAGCAGCTTATCCACCTACGAGCAGTACTTC
>TRBJ2-7|-|-|TRBV11-2
CASSYAAGDGYEQYF
TGTGCCAGCAGCTACGCGGCAGGGGACGGATACGAGCAGTACTTC
>TRBJ2-1|-|TRBD2|TRBV12-3/TRBV12-4
CASRYSGRAEFF
TGTGCCAGCAGATATAGCGGGAGGGCCGAATTCTTC
>TRBJ1-2|many|-|TRBV5-1
CASSFSGRAGYGYTF
TGCGCCAGCAGCTTTTCCGGACGGGCGGGCTATGGCTACACCTTC
>TRBJ1-1|many|TRBD1|TRBV24-1
CATSDRTGRNTEAFF
TGTGCCACCAGTGATCGGACAGGACGGAACACTGAAGCTTTCTTT
>TRBJ2-2|many|-|TRBV5-1
CASRTGYDTGELFF
TGCGCCAGCAGGACAGGATACGACACCGGGGAGCTGTTTTTT
>TRBJ1-1|-|TRBD1|TRBV27
CASRLTGDYTEAFF
TGTGCCAGTAGACTCACAGGGGATTATACTGAAGCTTTCTTT
>TRBJ2-7|many|-|TRBV27
CASSLQGYYEQYF
TGTGCCAGCAGTCTCCAGGGCTACTACGAGCAGTACTTC
>TRBJ2-1|many|-|TRBV7-9
CASSSLGQGGNEQFF
TGTGCCAGCAGCTCTCTCGGGCAGGGAGGTAATGAGCAGTTCTTC
>TRBJ2-7|-|TRBD1|TRBV7-9
CASSQTGGGEQYF
TGTGCCAGCAGCCAAACAGGGGGCGGCGAGCAGTACTTC
>TRBJ2-5|many|TRBD1|TRBV11-2
CASRRQGTEETQYF
TGTGCCAGCAGGAGACAGGGCACGGAAGAGACCCAGTACTTC
>TRBJ2-7|-|-|TRBV15
CATSRVFVHSVEQYF
TGTGCCACCAGCAGAGTTTTTGTGCACTCGGTCGAGCAGTACTTC
>TRBJ2-7|-|-|TRBV7-6
CASSLRVGGSSYEQYF
TGTGCCAGCAGCTTACGGGTTGGGGGCAGCTCCTACGAGCAGTACTTC
>TRBJ2-3|-|TRBD1|TRBV20-1
CSAEDQGDATDTQYF
TGCAGTGCAGAGGACCAGGGGGATGCCACAGATACGCAGTATTTT
>TRBJ2-7|-|TRBD2|TRBV14
CASSQDVGLAVYEQYF
TGTGCCAGCAGCCAAGATGTCGGACTAGCGGTCTACGAGCAGTACTTC
>TRBJ2-3|few|-|TRBV6-4
CASSDGGVGDTQYF
TGTGCCAGCAGTGACGGAGGTGTCGGAGATACGCAGTATTTT
>TRBJ2-7|-|-|TRBV20-1
CSAREVGNPYEQYF
TGCAGTGCACGAGAGGTGGGGAACCCCTACGAGCAGTACTTC
>TRBJ2-2|few|-|TRBV4-1
CASSQSPGRNTGELFF
TGCGCCAGCAGCCAATCCCCGGGGCGAAACACCGGGGAGCTGTTTTTT
>TRBJ2-7|many|-|TRBV28
CASSLFPGYEQYF
TGTGCCAGCAGTTTATTCCCGGGTTACGAGCAGTACTTC
>TRBJ2-1|-|TRBD2|TRBV7-8
CASSLAITSGYNEQFF
TGTGCCAGCAGCTTAGCAATAACTAGCGGTTACAATGAGCAGTTCTTC
>TRBJ2-2|few|-|TRBV30
CAWSVLEENTGELFF
TGTGCCTGGAGTGTACTGGAGGAAAACACCGGGGAGCTGTTTTTT
>TRBJ2-7|few|-|TRBV2
CASCWRTYEQYF
TGTGCCAGCTGCTGGCGGACATACGAGCAGTACTTC
>TRBJ2-7|-|-|TRBV27
CASSLYPGAPGYEQYF
TGTGCCAGCAGTTTATACCCGGGGGCGCCCGGCTACGAGCAGTACTTC
>TRBJ2-7|-|-|TRBV29-1
CSVHFGSLGQYF
TGCAGCGTTCATTTTGGTTCTCTCGGGCAGTACTTC
>TRBJ1-1|many|-|TRBV5-1
CASSVGQNTEAFF
TGCGCCAGCAGCGTCGGCCAGAACACTGAAGCTTTCTTT
>TRBJ2-7|-|-|TRBV29-1
CSVPSGVSYEQYF
TGCAGCGTTCCATCGGGAGTTTCCTACGAGCAGTACTTC
>TRBJ1-2|few|-|TRBV7-3
CASSLTGGFTNYGYTF
TGTGCCAGCAGCTTAACAGGAGGGTTTACTAACTATGGCTACACCTTC
>TRBJ2-2|few|-|TRBV18
CASSPQGENTGELFF
TGTGCCAGCTCACCACAGGGGGAGAACACCGGGGAGCTGTTTTTT
>TRBJ1-1|few|-|TRBV20-1
CSARAIGGGTEAFF
TGCAGTGCTAGAGCGATAGGCGGAGGCACTGAAGCTTTCTTT
>TRBJ2-7|-|TRBD2|TRBV20-1
CSARKALAEIYEQYF
TGCAGTGCTAGGAAAGCACTAGCGGAGATCTACGAGCAGTACTTC
>TRBJ2-3|-|TRBD2|TRBV9
CASSVGLAGGTDTQYF
TGTGCCAGCAGCGTAGGACTAGCGGGGGGCACAGATACGCAGTATTTT
>TRBJ1-2|many|TRBD1|TRBV20-1
CSPRDGQGYYGYTF
TGCAGTCCTAGAGATGGACAGGGATACTATGGCTACACCTTC
>TRBJ1-1|-|TRBD1|TRBV5-5
CASSLVTGGTEAFF
TGTGCCAGCAGCTTGGTGACAGGGGGAACTGAAGCTTTCTTT